Listed below are T cell receptor beta chains from one sample, sequenced in a study of cytomegalovirus exposure and HLA in healthy donors. Profiling relied on immunoSEQ multiplex PCR, and the TCRdb table lists in-frame clones only, not all of them. This table holds 150,000 to 200,000 clones, approximately 79% found once. Sequencing was carried out using PBMCs. Receptors were obtained from a woman aged 35 to 49 in good health and CMV-seronegative. CDR3s include the opening cysteine and the closing phenylalanine or tryptophan. D genes are given only for firm matches. Expanded clones get a size class; other rows say once, few or many, or leave the size out.

V gene	J gene	D gene	clone size	CDR3 protein	CDR3 DNA
TRBV2	TRBJ2-5	TRBD2	.	CASSEWREGRETQYF	TGTGCCAGCAGTGAGTGGCGGGAGGGCCGGGAGACCCAGTACTTC
TRBV4-3	TRBJ1-2	TRBD1	.	CASSQVQGQNFNYGYTF	TGCGCCAGCAGCCAAGTCCAGGGACAGAACTTCAACTATGGCTACACCTTC
TRBV7-2	TRBJ1-2	.	.	CASSLVRQGKGYTF	TGTGCCAGCAGCTTAGTACGGCAGGGAAAAGGCTACACCTTC
TRBV5-4	TRBJ1-4	.	few	CASSLINSLSEKLFF	TGTGCCAGCAGCTTGATAAACTCCCTTTCTGAAAAACTGTTTTTT
TRBV5-4	TRBJ2-7	.	few	CASSLSAEVTLYEQYF	TGTGCCAGCAGCTTGTCCGCCGAGGTCACCCTCTACGAGCAGTACTTC
TRBV5-1	TRBJ2-3	.	.	CASSLTASGTDTQYF	TGCGCCAGCAGCTTGACCGCTAGCGGCACAGATACGCAGTATTTT
TRBV29-1	TRBJ1-2	TRBD1	.	CNTLETGADGYTF	TGCAACACACTTGAAACAGGGGCGGATGGCTACACCTTC
TRBV9	TRBJ1-1	.	.	CASSQFPSYTEAFF	TGTGCCAGCAGCCAGTTCCCGTCCTACACTGAAGCTTTCTTT
TRBV30	TRBJ1-1	TRBD1	.	CAWSGTGGTEAFF	TGTGCCTGGAGTGGAACAGGGGGCACTGAAGCTTTCTTT
TRBV28	TRBJ2-5	TRBD2	.	CASSFLGLAGVRETQYF	TGTGCCAGCAGTTTCCTCGGACTAGCGGGAGTTAGAGAGACCCAGTACTTC
TRBV10-1	TRBJ2-1	TRBD2	.	CASSESQREKTDEQFF	TGCGCCAGCAGTGAGTCGCAGCGGGAAAAAACTGATGAGCAGTTCTTC
TRBV29-1	TRBJ2-3	TRBD2	.	CSVEWDYTDTQYF	TGCAGCGTTGAATGGGACTACACAGATACGCAGTATTTT
TRBV11-2	TRBJ1-1	TRBD1	.	CASSLGAQGGTEAFF	TGTGCCAGCAGCTTAGGCGCACAGGGGGGCACTGAAGCTTTCTTT
TRBV18	TRBJ1-2	TRBD1	.	CASSEGMGQSSYTF	TGTGCCAGCTCAGAGGGGATGGGACAGTCTTCCTACACCTTC
TRBV5-4	TRBJ2-2	.	.	CANLDIKNTGELFF	TGTGCCAACTTGGACATAAAGAACACCGGGGAGCTGTTTTTT
TRBV27	TRBJ2-3	TRBD2	once	CASSLAGGYSPQNF	TGTGCCAGCAGCCTAGCGGGAGGGTATTCCCCGCAGAATTTT
TRBV19	TRBJ2-6	TRBD1	.	CASSIETGVSGANVLTF	TGTGCCAGTAGTATAGAGACAGGGGTGTCTGGGGCCAACGTCCTGACTTTC
TRBV6-4	TRBJ2-2	.	few	CASTETGSTGELFF	TGTGCCAGCACCGAAACAGGGTCCACCGGGGAGCTGTTTTTT
TRBV28	TRBJ1-1	.	few	CASSRSRGALMNTEAFF	TGTGCCAGCTCGCGGTCTCGGGGGGCGCTAATGAACACTGAAGCTTTCTTT
TRBV2	TRBJ1-2	.	.	CASSEGNLGTYGYTF	TGTGCCAGCAGTGAAGGGAATCTGGGGACATATGGCTACACCTTC
TRBV30	TRBJ2-1	.	few	CAWSKTRAGEQFF	TGTGCCTGGAGTAAGACTCGCGCTGGAGAGCAGTTCTTC
TRBV4-3	TRBJ1-1	.	.	CASRAKWDTNTEAFF	TGCGCCAGCAGGGCCAAGTGGGACACCAACACTGAAGCTTTCTTT
TRBV5-4	TRBJ1-2	TRBD1	.	CASSLGRGQGAAGYTF	TGTGCCAGCAGCCTGGGACGAGGACAGGGGGCGGCTGGCTACACCTTC
TRBV19	TRBJ1-1	.	.	CASSRSGLPEAFF	TGTGCCAGTAGTCGAAGTGGGCTCCCTGAAGCTTTCTTT
TRBV7-9	TRBJ2-3	TRBD2	.	CASSLAGGSGSTDTQYF	TGTGCCAGCAGCTTAGCGGGGGGTAGCGGGAGCACAGATACGCAGTATTTT
TRBV11-3	TRBJ2-2	.	.	CASSPSGAANTGELFF	TGTGCCAGCAGCCCGTCCGGAGCCGCGAACACCGGGGAGCTGTTTTTT
TRBV28	TRBJ2-7	.	.	CASSGSGKYEQYF	TGTGCCAGCAGTGGGTCAGGTAAATACGAGCAGTACTTC
TRBV18	TRBJ1-2	TRBD1	.	CASSPPGQGYGYTF	TGTGCCAGCTCACCACCGGGACAGGGGTATGGCTACACCTTC
TRBV15	TRBJ2-7	TRBD1	.	CATSGQTGGYEQYF	TGTGCCACCAGCGGCCAGACAGGGGGCTACGAGCAGTACTTC
TRBV19	TRBJ1-1	.	.	CASSNLGQGRTEAFF	TGTGCCAGTAGTAACCTCGGTCAGGGGCGCACTGAAGCTTTCTTT
TRBV15	TRBJ1-1	.	.	CATSRGRDRSRSNTEAFF	TGTGCCACCAGCAGAGGGCGGGATAGGAGCCGGTCGAACACTGAAGCTTTCTTT
TRBV5-4	TRBJ2-7	.	.	CASSLSTRNYEQYF	TGTGCCAGCAGCTTGTCGACAAGGAACTACGAGCAGTACTTC